Sequencing of this T cell receptor (beta chain) was carried out in a study of T cells in localized non-small cell lung cancer (TCRdb year 2020). Study-level background: Comparing tumors with uninvolved tumor-adjacent lungs, the study looked at the T cell repertoires of 200 to 250 patients with early-stage NSCLC. All 236 NSCLC patients in the cohort were treatment-naive and had localized lung tumors that were resected. Of the NSCLC patients, around 130 were male and around 99 were female, and the mean age was approximately 66 years. Broader findings and caveats from the paper: Higher T cell density in blood was associated with longer overall survival, whereas higher clonality in adjacent lung was associated with shorter survival. Because of the exploratory design, TCR variables were selected using unadjusted p-values without false-discovery rate correction. Uninvolved tumor-adjacent lung showed the highest T cell clonality, higher than tumor, which suggests more focused antigenic responses in the uninvolved tumor-adjacent lung. Because multi-region tumor sequencing was not done, intratumor heterogeneity could not be ruled out. Of the top 100 tumor clones, a median of roughly 56 were detected in paired uninvolved adjacent lung; about 28 were also among that lung's top 100.

TCR beta CDR3 regions were sequenced from DNA using the immunoSEQ Assay. The study's processing was this. T cell density was computed as TCR beta template counts normalized to usable DNA estimated by amplifying housekeeping genes. Using the preseqR package, richness was estimated by extrapolating to 120,000 templates for tissue samples and 400,000 templates for PBMC samples. Clonality was defined as one minus Pielou's evenness. To identify tissue-enriched TCRs, differential abundance testing was run on productive amino-acid clonotypes with a minimum total count of 5 and an alpha of 0.1. Repertoire overlap between compartments was quantified with the Jaccard Index and Morisita Overlap Index. GLIPH grouped TCR beta CDR3s together with public tetramer-defined viral CDR3s, and a viral motif had to include at least three viral sequences and also show V-gene enrichment. Entries here come from immuneACCESS through TCRdb and include only in-frame sequences with V and J called. Some clones fail to appear in such tables; in the studies checked, an unresolved V gene covers under half of the shortfall, and the cause of the remainder is unknown. V, J and clone size were drawn from that table, and D and trimming were deduced from the DNA. The sample table holds about 21,000 clones, of which over 85% were seen once. In total, the top ten clones hold 6% to 8.5% of the sample.

Taken from the germline V gene, the CDR1 and CDR2 loops are SQVTM and ANQGSEA. The CDR3 runs 13 amino acids, cysteine and phenylalanine included. Solely the CDR3 DNA is kept, with 39 bases framed from the first base. V is pared back by 2 bases and J by 5 bases, with 12 bases lying between the germline termini. On this clone: Its specific antigen is unknown. Per-base qualities were not stored, and no clone one base away is much larger.

At diagnosis, tumor, uninvolved tumor-adjacent lung and peripheral blood were collected and then preserved as a mix of FFPE and fresh-frozen material. For TCR repertoire profiling, the blood samples were analyzed as peripheral blood mononuclear cells. This TCR was recovered from a male donor aged 60 or over with stage I squamous cell lung carcinoma. The sequencing here drew on peripheral blood, taken before any cancer treatment. This chain joins TRBV29-1 to TRBJ1-1; the D gene cannot be resolved reliably. For the CDR3, the sequence is CSVEWALETEAFF. In nucleotide form, the sequence is TGCAGCGTTGAATGGGCCCTGGAGACTGAAGCTTTCTTT.